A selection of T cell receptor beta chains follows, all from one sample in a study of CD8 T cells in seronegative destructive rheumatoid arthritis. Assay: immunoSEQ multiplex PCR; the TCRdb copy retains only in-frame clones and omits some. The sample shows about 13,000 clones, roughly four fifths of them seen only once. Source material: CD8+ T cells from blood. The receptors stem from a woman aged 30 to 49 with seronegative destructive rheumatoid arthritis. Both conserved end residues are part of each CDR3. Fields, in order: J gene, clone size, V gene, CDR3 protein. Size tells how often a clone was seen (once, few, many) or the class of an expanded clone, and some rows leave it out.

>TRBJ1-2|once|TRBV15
CATRRKNYGYTF
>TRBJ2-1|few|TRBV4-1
CASSQGSGGRAYEQFF
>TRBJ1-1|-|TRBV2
CASRPTGGMDTEAFF
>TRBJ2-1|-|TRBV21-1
CASSKERGRKFF
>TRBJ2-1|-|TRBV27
CASTETGTSPYNEQFF
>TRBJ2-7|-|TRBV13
CASSTVGGGTTYEQYF
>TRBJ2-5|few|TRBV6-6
CASSYGVYQETQYF
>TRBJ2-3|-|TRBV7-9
CASSSTSPGGAVYTQYF
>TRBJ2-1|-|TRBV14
CASSPTAGAGGEQFF
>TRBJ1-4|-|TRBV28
CASSIRQGVVIEDEKLFF
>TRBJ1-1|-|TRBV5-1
CASSDGGNTEAFF
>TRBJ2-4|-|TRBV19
CASNPERAENIQYF
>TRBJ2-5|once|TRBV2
CASSERGTGKTQYF
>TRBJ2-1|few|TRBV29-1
CSVAGTGLYNEQFF
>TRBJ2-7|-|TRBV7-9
CASSTTGTSYEQYF
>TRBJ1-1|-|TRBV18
CASSPVLGQGAEAFF
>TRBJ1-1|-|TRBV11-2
CASSLPRTGMNTEAFF
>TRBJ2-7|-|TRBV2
CASRDTLDRGLYEQYF
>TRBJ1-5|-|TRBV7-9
CASSSAQGVANQPQHF
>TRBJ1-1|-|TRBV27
CASSLFPGTEAFF
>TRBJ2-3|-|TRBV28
CASSLWASRTDTQYF
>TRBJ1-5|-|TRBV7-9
CASSLGGQPQHF
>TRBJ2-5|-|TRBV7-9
CASSLRVGQGKETQYF
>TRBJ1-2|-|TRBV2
CASLALNYGYTF
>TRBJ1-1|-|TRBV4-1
CASSQEGEYTEAFF
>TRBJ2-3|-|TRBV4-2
CASSQEDRVTDTQYF
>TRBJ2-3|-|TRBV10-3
CAISDGGGAAQYF
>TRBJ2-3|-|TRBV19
CASSMVLSNKRGALMDTQYF
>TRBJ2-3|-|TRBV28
CASSPRDSVTDTQYF
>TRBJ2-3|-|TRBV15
CATSSASTSTDTQYF
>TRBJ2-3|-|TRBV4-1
CASSQVSGTDTQYF